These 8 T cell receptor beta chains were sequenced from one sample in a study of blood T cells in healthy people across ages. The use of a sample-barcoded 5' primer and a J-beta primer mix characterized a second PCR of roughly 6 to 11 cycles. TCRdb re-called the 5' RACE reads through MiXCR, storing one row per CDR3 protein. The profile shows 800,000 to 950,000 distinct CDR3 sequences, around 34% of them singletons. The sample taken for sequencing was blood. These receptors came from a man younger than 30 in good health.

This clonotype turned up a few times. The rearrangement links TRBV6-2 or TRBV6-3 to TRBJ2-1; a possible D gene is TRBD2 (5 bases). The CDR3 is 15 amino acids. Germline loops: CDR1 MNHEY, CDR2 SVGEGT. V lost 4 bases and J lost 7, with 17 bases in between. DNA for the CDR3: TGTGCCAGCAGTTCCCGGGATTATCTAGGAAATGAGCAGTTCTTC. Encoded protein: CASSSRDYLGNEQFF.

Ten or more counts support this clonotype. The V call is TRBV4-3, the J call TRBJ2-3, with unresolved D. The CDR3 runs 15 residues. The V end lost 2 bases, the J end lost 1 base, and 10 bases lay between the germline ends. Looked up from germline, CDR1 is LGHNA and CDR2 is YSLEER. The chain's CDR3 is CASSQSYLGTDTQYF. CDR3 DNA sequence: TGCGCCAGCAGCCAAAGCTACCTAGGCACAGATACGCAGTATTTT.

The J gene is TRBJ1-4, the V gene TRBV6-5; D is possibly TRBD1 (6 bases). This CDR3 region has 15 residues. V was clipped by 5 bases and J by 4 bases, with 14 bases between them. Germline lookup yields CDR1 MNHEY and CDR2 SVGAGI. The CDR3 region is CASSERTAFNEKLFF. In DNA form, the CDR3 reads TGTGCCAGCAGTGAGCGGACAGCCTTTAATGAAAAACTGTTTTTT.

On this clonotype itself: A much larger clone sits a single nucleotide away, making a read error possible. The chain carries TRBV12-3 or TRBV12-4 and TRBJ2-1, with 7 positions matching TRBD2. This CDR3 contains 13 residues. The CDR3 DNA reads TGTGCCAGCAGTGTAGCGAGGGAGGGTGAGCAGTTCTTC. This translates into CASSVAREGEQFF.

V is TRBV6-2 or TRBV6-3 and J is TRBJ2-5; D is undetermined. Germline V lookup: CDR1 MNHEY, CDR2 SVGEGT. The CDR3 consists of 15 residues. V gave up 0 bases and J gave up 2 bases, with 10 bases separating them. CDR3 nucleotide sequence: TGTGCCAGCAGTTACTCGAAGGGCTATCAAGAGACCCAGTACTTC. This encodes CASSYSKGYQETQYF.

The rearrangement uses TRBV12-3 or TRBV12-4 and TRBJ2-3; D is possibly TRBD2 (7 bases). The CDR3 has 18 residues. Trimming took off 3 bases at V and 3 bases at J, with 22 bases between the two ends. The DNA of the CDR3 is TGTGCCAGCAGTTTTAGGGGCGGGGGCCAACGTATTACAGATACGCAGTATTTT. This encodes CASSFRGGGQRITDTQYF.

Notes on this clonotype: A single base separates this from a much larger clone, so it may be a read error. Written as DNA, the CDR3 is TGTGCCAGCAGCAATCTAGCCAAAAACATTCAGTACTTC. Protein: CASSNLAKNIQYF. The chain has TRBV7-9 and TRBJ2-4; D unclear. The CDR3 covers 13 residues. The germline gives CDR1 SEHNR, CDR2 FQNEAQ (reference sequence). Between the trimmed V and J ends, which lost 5 bases and 0 bases, there was a span of 5 bases.

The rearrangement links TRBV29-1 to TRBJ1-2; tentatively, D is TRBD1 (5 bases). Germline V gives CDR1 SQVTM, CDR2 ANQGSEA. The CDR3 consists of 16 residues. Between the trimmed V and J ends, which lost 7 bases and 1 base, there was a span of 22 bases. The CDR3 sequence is CSDWDEGQLHNYGYTF. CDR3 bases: TGCAGCGACTGGGACGAAGGACAACTTCATAACTATGGCTACACCTTC.